The clone carrying this TCR beta chain was counted a few times. V lost 8 bases to trimming and J lost 3 bases; unmatched junction nucleotides: 12. From germline, CDR1 is LNHDA and CDR2 SQIVND (reference sequence). This CDR3 has 15 residues. This record belongs to a study of blood T cell repertoires in COVID-19. On the study more broadly: Some COVID-19 samples were acute and others convalescent; all came from the United States, Italy and Spain. PBMCs, B-cell-depleted T cells, or T cells provided the cDNA or gDNA that made up the material.

In the authors' workflow: Amplification of reference gene primers was used by the study to estimate nucleated cell counts. Sequencing used immunoSEQ multiplex PCR; TCRdb keeps in-frame clones, though not all of them. V and J calls and clone size come straight from that table; D and trimming were deduced from the DNA. Found here are about 69,000 clones, 70% to 85% of them singletons; the top ten hold more than 10%. Sequencing was performed on peripheral blood. This sequence originates from a man aged 45-65 years with COVID-19, enrolled during active disease. The rearrangement links TRBV19 to TRBJ1-1, with 7 bases that match TRBD1. CDR3 nucleotides: TGTGCCAGTGCCTCCCACAGGGGTTTAGACACTGAAGCTTTCTTT. Its protein product is CASASHRGLDTEAFF.